This note documents a single T cell receptor (beta chain) sequence. The antigen is undetermined. Trimming pared 7 bases from V and 2 bases from J, leaving 9 bases between. Germline CDR1 reads ENHRY; CDR2 reads SYGVKD. The CDR3 has 14 residues. This sample was included in a study of T cell responses to AZD1222 COVID-19 vaccine. The study's findings and limits: A reported finding is that nearly half of spike-specific TCRs target unmutated variant regions.

This table comes from immunoSEQ multiplex PCR, and its TCRdb copy is limited to in-frame clones, with some not included. The sample lists roughly 180,000 clones, 85% to 95% seen once, with approximately 0.98% in the top ten. The gene calls are TRBV10-3 and TRBJ1-6; tentatively, D is TRBD1 (6 bases). Here the sequenced sample was peripheral blood, taken 28 days after the second dose of the MenACWY control vaccine. The receptor was isolated from an adult who received the MenACWY meningococcal vaccine as a control. CDR3 coding DNA: TGTGCCATCAAAAGGGGGGCCTATAATTCACCCCTCCACTTT. This encodes CAIKRGAYNSPLHF.